This entry is about one TCR beta chain. The sample is drawn from a study of blood T cell repertoires in COVID-19. Per the original methods: Estimates of nucleated cell counts were drawn from the amplification of reference gene primers. TCRdb's table, derived via immunoSEQ multiplex PCR, lists solely in-frame clones and lacks some. From that table come the V and J calls and clone size; the DNA was used to work out D and trimming. The sample lists some 55,000 clones, 90% occurring once. The length of the CDR3 is 15 residues. V lost 4 bases and J lost 3; bases outside the gene matches: 7. CDR1 is SGHVS, CDR2 FQNEAQ, per germline.

The specimen was peripheral blood. The chain uses TRBV7-8 and TRBJ1-2; the match to TRBD1 covers 8 bases. This clonotype was sampled from a woman aged 40 to 49 with active COVID-19. This chain's CDR3 is CASSSGQGGDYGYTF. The CDR3 bases are TGTGCCAGCAGCTCAGGACAGGGCGGAGACTATGGCTACACCTTC. Drawing the rest from reference TRBV7-8 and TRBJ1-2, the complete variable domain is GAGVSQSPRYKVAKRGQDVALRCDPISGHVSLFWYQQALGQGPEFLTYFQNEAQLDKSGLPSDRFFAERPEGSVSTLKIQRTQQEDSAVYLCASSSGQGGDYGYTFGSGTRLTVV.